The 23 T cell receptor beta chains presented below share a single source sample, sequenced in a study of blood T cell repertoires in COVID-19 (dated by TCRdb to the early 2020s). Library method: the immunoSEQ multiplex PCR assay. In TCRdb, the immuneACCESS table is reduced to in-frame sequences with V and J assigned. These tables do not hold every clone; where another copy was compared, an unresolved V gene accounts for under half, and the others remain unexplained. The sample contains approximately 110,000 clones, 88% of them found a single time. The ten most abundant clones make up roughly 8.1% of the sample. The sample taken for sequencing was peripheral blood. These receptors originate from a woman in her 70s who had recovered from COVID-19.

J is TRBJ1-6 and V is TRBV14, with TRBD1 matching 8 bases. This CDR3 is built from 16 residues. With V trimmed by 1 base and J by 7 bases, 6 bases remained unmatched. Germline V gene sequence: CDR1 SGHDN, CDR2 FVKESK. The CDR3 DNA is TGTGCCAGCAGCCAAGTCAGGGGGCTTGTAAATTCACCCCTCCACTTT. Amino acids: CASSQVRGLVNSPLHF.

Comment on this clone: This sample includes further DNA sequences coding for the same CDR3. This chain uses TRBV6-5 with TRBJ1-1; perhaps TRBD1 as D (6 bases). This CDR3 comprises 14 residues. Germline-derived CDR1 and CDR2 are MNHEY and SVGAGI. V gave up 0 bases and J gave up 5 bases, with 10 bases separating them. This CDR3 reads CASSYSRGGTEAFF. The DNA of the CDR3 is TGTGCCAGCAGTTACTCGAGGGGGGGGACTGAAGCTTTCTTT.

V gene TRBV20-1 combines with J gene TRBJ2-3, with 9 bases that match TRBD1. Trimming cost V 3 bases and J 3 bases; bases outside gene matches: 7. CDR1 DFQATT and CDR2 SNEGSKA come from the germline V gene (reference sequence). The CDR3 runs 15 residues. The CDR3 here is CSASSGDRDTDTQYF. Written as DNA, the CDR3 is TGCAGTGCTAGTTCCGGGGACAGGGATACAGATACGCAGTATTTT.

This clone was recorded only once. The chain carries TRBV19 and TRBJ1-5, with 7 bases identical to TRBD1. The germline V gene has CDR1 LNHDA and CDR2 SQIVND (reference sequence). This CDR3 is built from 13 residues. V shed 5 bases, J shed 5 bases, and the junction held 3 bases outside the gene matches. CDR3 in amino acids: CASSPDRDQPQHF. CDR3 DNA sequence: TGTGCCAGTAGTCCCGACAGGGATCAGCCCCAGCATTTT.

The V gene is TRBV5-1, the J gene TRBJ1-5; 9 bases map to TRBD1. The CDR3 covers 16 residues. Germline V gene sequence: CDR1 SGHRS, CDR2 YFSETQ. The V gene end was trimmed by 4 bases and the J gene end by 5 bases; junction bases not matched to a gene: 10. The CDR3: CASSPDVGQGHQPQHF. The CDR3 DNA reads TGCGCCAGCAGCCCCGATGTAGGACAGGGGCATCAGCCCCAGCATTTT.

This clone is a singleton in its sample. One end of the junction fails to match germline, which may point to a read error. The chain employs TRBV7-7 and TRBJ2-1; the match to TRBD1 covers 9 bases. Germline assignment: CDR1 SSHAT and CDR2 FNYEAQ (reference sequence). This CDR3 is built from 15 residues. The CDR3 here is CASSQTGGSYNEQFF. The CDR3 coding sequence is TGTGCTAGCAGCCAGACAGGGGGCTCCTACAATGAGCAGTTCTTC.

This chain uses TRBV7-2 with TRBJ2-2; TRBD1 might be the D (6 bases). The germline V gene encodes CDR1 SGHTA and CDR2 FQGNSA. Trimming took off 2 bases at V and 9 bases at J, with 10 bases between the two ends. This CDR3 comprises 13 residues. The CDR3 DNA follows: TGTGCCAGCAGCTTAAACGACAGGAGGGAGCTGTTTTTT. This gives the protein CASSLNDRRELFF.

CDR3 bases: TGCGCCAGCAGCCAAGAACTAAGTAGGCCGACCTCCACAGATACGCAGTATTTT. Translating it yields CASSQELSRPTSTDTQYF. This chain joins TRBV4-1 and TRBJ2-3; D uncertain. In germline, CDR1 is MGHRA, CDR2 YSYEKL. The germline V and J ends were trimmed by 0 bases and 2 bases, with 18 bases remaining between them. The CDR3 spans 18 residues.

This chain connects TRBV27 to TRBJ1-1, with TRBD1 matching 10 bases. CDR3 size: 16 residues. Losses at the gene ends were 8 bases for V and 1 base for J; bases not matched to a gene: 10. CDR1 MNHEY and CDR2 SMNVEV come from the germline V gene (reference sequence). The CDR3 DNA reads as TGTGCCAGCCGGACAGGGGGGAAGAGAGGGAACACTGAAGCTTTCTTT. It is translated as CASRTGGKRGNTEAFF.

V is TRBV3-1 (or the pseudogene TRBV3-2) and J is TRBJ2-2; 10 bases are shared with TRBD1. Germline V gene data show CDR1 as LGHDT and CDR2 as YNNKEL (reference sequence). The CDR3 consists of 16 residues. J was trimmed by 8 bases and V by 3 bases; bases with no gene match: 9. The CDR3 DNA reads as TGTGCCAGCAGCCACCAGGGACAGGGGACGTTGGGGGAGCTGTTTTTT. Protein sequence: CASSHQGQGTLGELFF.

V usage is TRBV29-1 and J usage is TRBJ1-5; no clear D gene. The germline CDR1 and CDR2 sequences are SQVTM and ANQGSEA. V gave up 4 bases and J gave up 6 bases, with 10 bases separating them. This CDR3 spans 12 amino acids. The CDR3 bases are TGCAGCGTTGGAGGGTGGGGTCAGCCCCAGCATTTT. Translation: CSVGGWGQPQHF.

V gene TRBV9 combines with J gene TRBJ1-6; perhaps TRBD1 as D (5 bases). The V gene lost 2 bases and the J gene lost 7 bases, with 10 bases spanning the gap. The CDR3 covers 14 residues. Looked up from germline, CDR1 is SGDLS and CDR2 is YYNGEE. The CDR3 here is CASSVGGKNSPLHF. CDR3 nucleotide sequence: TGTGCCAGCAGCGTTGGGGGGAAGAATTCACCCCTCCACTTT.

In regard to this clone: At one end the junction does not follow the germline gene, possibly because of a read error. CDR3 nucleotides: TGTGCCAGCAGTGAAGCGCCTCGATCAGGGGGCCGTTTCGCCTTC. It yields the protein CASSEAPRSGGRFAF. The chain links TRBV2 to TRBJ1-2; TRBD1 matches at 8 bases. The CDR3 consists of 15 residues. Per the germline V gene, CDR1 is SNHLY and CDR2 is FYNNEI. Full variable domain (outside the CDR3, taken from reference TRBV2 and TRBJ1-2): EPEVTQTPSHQVTQMGQEVILRCVPISNHLYFYWYRQILGQKVEFLVSFYNNEISEKSEIFDDQFSVERPDGSNFTLKIRSTKLEDSAMYFCASSEAPRSGGRFAFGSGTRLTVV.

Here the CDR3 reads CASSLRAGAGTDTQYF. CDR3 nucleotides: TGTGCCAGCAGCTTAAGGGCGGGGGCCGGCACAGATACGCAGTATTTT. The chain combines TRBV7-3 with TRBJ2-3, with a tentative D call TRBD2 (7 bases). CDR1 is SGHTA, CDR2 FQGTGA, per germline. V was shortened by 1 base and J by 1 base, with 12 bases between the two germline ends. The CDR3 loop spans 16 amino acids.

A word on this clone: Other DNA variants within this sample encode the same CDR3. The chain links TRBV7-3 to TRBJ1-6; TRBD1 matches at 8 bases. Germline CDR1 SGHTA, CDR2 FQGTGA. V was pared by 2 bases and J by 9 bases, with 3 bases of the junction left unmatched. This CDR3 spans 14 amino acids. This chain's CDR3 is CASSLGQGGSPLHF. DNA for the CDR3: TGTGCCAGCAGCTTAGGACAGGGTGGTTCACCCCTCCACTTT.

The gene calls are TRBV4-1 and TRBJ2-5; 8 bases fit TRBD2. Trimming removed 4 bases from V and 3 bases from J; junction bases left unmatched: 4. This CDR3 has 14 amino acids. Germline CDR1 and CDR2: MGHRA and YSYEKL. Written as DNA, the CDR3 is TGCGCCAGCAGCCTTCATAGCGGGAAAGAGACCCAGTACTTC. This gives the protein CASSLHSGKETQYF.

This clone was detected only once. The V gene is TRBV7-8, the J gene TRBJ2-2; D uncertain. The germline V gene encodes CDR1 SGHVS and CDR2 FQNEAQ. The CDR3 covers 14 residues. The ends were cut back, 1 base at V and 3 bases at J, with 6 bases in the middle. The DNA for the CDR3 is TGTGCCAGCAGCTTAGAACTCCACACCGGGGAGCTGTTTTTT. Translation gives CASSLELHTGELFF. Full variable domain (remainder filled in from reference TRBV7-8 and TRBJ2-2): GAGVSQSPRYKVAKRGQDVALRCDPISGHVSLFWYQQALGQGPEFLTYFQNEAQLDKSGLPSDRFFAERPEGSVSTLKIQRTQQEDSAVYLCASSLELHTGELFFGEGSRLTVL.

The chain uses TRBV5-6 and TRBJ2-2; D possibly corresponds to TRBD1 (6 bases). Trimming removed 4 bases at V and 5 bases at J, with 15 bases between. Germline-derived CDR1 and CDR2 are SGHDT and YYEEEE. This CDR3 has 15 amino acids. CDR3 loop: CASSHRDTGTGELFF. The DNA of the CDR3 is TGTGCCAGCAGCCACCGGGACACGGGGACCGGGGAGCTGTTTTTT.

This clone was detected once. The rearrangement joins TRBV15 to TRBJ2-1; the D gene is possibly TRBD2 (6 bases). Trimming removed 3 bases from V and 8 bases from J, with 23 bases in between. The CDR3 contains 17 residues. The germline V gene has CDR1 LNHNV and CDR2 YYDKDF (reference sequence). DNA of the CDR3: TGTGCCACCAGCAGGGGGGAGAGGCTAGCGTCAAGGGATGAGCAGTTCTTC. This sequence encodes CATSRGERLASRDEQFF. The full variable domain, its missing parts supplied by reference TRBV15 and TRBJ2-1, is DAMVIQNPRYQVTQFGKPVTLSCSQTLNHNVMYWYQQKSSQAPKLLFHYYDKDFNNEADTPDNFQSRRPNTSFCFLDIRSPGLGDTAMYLCATSRGERLASRDEQFFGPGTRLTVL.

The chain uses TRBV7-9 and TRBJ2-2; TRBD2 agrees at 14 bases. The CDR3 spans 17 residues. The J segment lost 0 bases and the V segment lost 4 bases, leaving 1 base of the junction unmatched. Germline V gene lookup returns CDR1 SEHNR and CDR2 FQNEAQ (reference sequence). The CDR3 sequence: CASSSTSGGANTGELFF. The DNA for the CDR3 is TGTGCCAGCAGCTCGACTAGCGGGGGGGCGAACACCGGGGAGCTGTTTTTT.

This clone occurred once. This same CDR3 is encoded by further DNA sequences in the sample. DNA of the CDR3: TGTGCCTGGAGCGAGGGGGTGGGCTCACCCCTCCACTTT. Encoded protein: CAWSEGVGSPLHF. This chain uses TRBV30 with TRBJ1-6; D perhaps matches TRBD1 (6 bases). The CDR3 has 13 residues. From germline, CDR1 is GTSNPN and CDR2 SVGIG (reference sequence). V was clipped by 3 bases and J by 10 bases, with 13 bases between them.

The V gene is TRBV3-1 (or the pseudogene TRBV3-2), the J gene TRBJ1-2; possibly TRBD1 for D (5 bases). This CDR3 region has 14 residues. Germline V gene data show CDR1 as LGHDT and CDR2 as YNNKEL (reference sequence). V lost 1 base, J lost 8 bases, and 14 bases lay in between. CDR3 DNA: TGTGCCAGCAGCCAAGCCGGGACTCTAAAGGGCTACACCTTC. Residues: CASSQAGTLKGYTF.

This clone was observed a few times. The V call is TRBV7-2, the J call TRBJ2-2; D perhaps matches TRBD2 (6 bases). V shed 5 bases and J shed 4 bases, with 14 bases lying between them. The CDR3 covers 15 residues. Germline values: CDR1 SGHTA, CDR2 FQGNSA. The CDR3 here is CASSPRLVSTGELFF. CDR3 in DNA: TGTGCCAGCAGCCCACGACTAGTTTCCACCGGGGAGCTGTTTTTT.